Listed below are T cell receptor beta chains from one sample, sequenced in a study of cytomegalovirus exposure and HLA in healthy donors. Here immunoSEQ multiplex PCR was the method, and the copy in TCRdb shows in-frame clones only, minus some. In the table there are roughly 140,000 clones, approximately 80% of which are singletons. Material for sequencing was PBMCs. The receptors come from a woman aged 40-49 years in good health and CMV-seropositive. Each CDR3 is given with its conserved first and last residue.

>TRBJ1-1|TRBV19
CASSIGRDSEAFF
>TRBJ1-2|TRBV28
CASTPTAPHAYTF
>TRBJ2-2|TRBV7-7
CASRQGPGTGELFF
>TRBJ2-2|TRBV2
CASSEATPLVTGELFF
>TRBJ2-1|TRBV7-9
CASSLSGRVNEQFF
>TRBJ1-1|TRBV5-5
CASSSLRGGYTEAFF
>TRBJ1-1|TRBV11-3
CASSRTTGRAFF
>TRBJ2-3|TRBV6-6
CASSQADIRTDTQYF
>TRBJ2-5|TRBV6-1
CASSRQGREETQYF
>TRBJ2-7|TRBV21-1
CASKKDEGVSSYEQYF
>TRBJ2-3|TRBV7-2
CASSIAGGAFTDTQYF
>TRBJ1-4|TRBV2
CASSRQGLTNEKLFF
>TRBJ1-6|TRBV27
CASTSRPQGDSPLHF
>TRBJ2-5|TRBV7-9
CASSLSSGRLQETQYF
>TRBJ1-5|TRBV12-1
CASSPRRGARQPQHF
>TRBJ2-7|TRBV6-1
CASRMAGGRGEQYF
>TRBJ2-1|TRBV5-5
CASRHRDRGVGNEQFF
>TRBJ1-5|TRBV6-1
CASSTYQPQHF
>TRBJ2-3|TRBV7-2
CASSPSGLADPRTQYF
>TRBJ2-3|TRBV5-8
CASRGPGADTQYF
>TRBJ2-1|TRBV5-6
CASSSGTSGATYNEQFF
>TRBJ2-5|TRBV4-1
CASSHPQGAGKETQYF
>TRBJ1-4|TRBV9
CASSSSGDSNEKLFF
>TRBJ2-5|TRBV7-6
CASSLGYRALQETQYF
>TRBJ1-4|TRBV7-9
CASRSPANEKLFF
>TRBJ2-7|TRBV2
CASSPPLYEQYF
>TRBJ1-5|TRBV2
CASSEAPGEGQPQHF
>TRBJ2-3|TRBV30
CAWSVRWSDTQYF
>TRBJ2-5|TRBV7-2
CASSLSEELAGWGTQYF
>TRBJ2-2|TRBV28
CASSFSLAGGGGELFF
>TRBJ1-1|TRBV19
CASSLFRGNTEAFF
>TRBJ1-5|TRBV28
CASTKGQGTGPQHF
>NA|TRBV6-1
CASSDLYEQYF
>TRBJ2-1|TRBV7-8
CASSKPGLVKFF
>TRBJ2-2|TRBV10-3
CAISGQANTGELFF
>TRBJ1-1|TRBV7-7
CASSHGTGGGITEAFF
>TRBJ2-3|TRBV11-1
CASSNPTGGERTDTQYF
>TRBJ1-1|TRBV5-6
CASSFASTEAFF
>TRBJ1-2|TRBV5-1
CASSLTGGYTF
>TRBJ2-3|TRBV15
CATSRDLAEVDTQYF
>TRBJ1-3|TRBV18
CASSPQLETRSGNTIYF
>TRBJ2-7|TRBV29-1
CSVERERDEQYF
>NA|TRBV15
CATSRGLDALAEQYF
>TRBJ1-1|TRBV4-2
CASSQGRGGNTEAFF
>TRBJ2-3|TRBV29-1
CSALGQVTDTQYF
>TRBJ2-2|TRBV9
CASSVLAANTGELFF